Listed below are T cell receptor beta chains from one sample, sequenced in a study of T cell changes during pregnancy in multiple sclerosis. The table came from immunoSEQ multiplex PCR; TCRdb's copy has only in-frame clones and leaves some out. In the table there are around 60,000 clones, just under 95% of which are singletons. The sample here was peripheral blood, taken in the second trimester of pregnancy. All receptors come from a female donor with multiple sclerosis, enrolled in a pregnancy study. CDR3s include the opening cysteine and the closing phenylalanine or tryptophan. A D gene is named only where the DNA matches it firmly. Clone size is not always given. Where it is, it says once, few, many or a class for expanded clones.

>TRBJ2-1|NA|TRBD1|TRBV10-3
TGTGCCATCAGTGGGACGGACAGGGAGGTATACAATGAGCAGTTCTTC
CAISGTDREVYNEQFF
>TRBJ1-5|NA|NA|TRBV5-8
TGTGCCAGCAGCTTTTACTTAGGGGAAGGTCAGCCCCAGCATTTT
CASSFYLGEGQPQHF
>TRBJ2-7|NA|TRBD2|TRBV4-2
TGTGCCAGCAGCCAAGATCGGGGGAGGGCGGGCGACGAGCAGTACTTC
CASSQDRGRAGDEQYF
>TRBJ2-3|once|TRBD2|TRBV7-2
TGTGCCAGCAGCTATAGCGGGAGGACCCCAGATACGCAGTATTTT
CASSYSGRTPDTQYF
>TRBJ2-7|NA|TRBD2|TRBV27
TGTGCCAGCAGTTTGAGTCAGGGAGGACTAGCGGATTACGAGCAGTACTTC
CASSLSQGGLADYEQYF
>TRBJ1-4|NA|NA|TRBV5-5
TGTGCCAGCAGCGCAACCAGGACAACTAATGAAAAACTGTTTTTT
CASSATRTTNEKLFF
>TRBJ2-2|NA|TRBD2|TRBV5-4
TGTGCCAGCAGCTTAGGGACTAGCGAACCCACCGGGGAGCTGTTTTTT
CASSLGTSEPTGELFF
>TRBJ2-3|NA|TRBD2|TRBV7-3
TGTGCCAGCAGCTTACAAAGGGGAGCGGGAGCAGGCACAGATACGCAGTATTTT
CASSLQRGAGAGTDTQYF
>TRBJ2-7|NA|TRBD1|TRBV9
TGTGCCAGCAGCGTAGGGTTATTGGGACAGGGGATCGAGCAGTACTTC
CASSVGLLGQGIEQYF
>TRBJ1-1|NA|TRBD1|TRBV7-3
TGTGCCAGCAGCCCCCCGGGACAGGGTACCGCTTTCTTT
CASSPPGQGTAFF
>TRBJ2-3|NA|TRBD2|TRBV7-9
TGTGCCAGCAGCTTAGTTTCGGCGGGAGGGAAAGGTACGCAGTATTTT
CASSLVSAGGKGTQYF
>TRBJ2-3|NA|NA|TRBV29-1
TGCAGCGTTGGTGGCCGACTCCCGATGGATACGCAGTATTTT
CSVGGRLPMDTQYF
>TRBJ1-2|NA|NA|TRBV29-1
TGCAGCGCTCCACGGGGTTATGGCTACACCTTC
CSAPRGYGYTF
>TRBJ2-5|NA|NA|TRBV2
TGTGCCAGCAGTGAAGCTGATAGGGGGGGAAACTCGGAGACCCAGTACTTC
CASSEADRGGNSETQYF
>TRBJ2-2|NA|TRBD2|TRBV6-4
TGTGCCAGCAGTGACTCCCGGGAGGGGGCGAACACCGGGGAGCTGTTTTTT
CASSDSREGANTGELFF
>TRBJ2-1|once|TRBD1|TRBV2
TGTGCCAGCGCCCGGACAGGAGCGGTTAGAAATGAGCAGTTCTTC
CASARTGAVRNEQFF
>TRBJ2-7|NA|TRBD1|TRBV7-9
TGTGCCAGCAGCGGGGGACAGGGGCCCTCCTACGAGCAGTACTTC
CASSGGQGPSYEQYF
>TRBJ1-1|NA|NA|TRBV6-5
TGTGCCAGCAGCGTTCGGGGGTACGACACTGAAGCTTTCTTT
CASSVRGYDTEAFF
>TRBJ2-1|once|TRBD2|TRBV5-5
TGTGCCAGCAGCTCAAGACTAGCGGGCTCCCTGGGGAATGAGCAGTTCTTC
CASSSRLAGSLGNEQFF
>TRBJ2-7|NA|TRBD1|TRBV28
TGTGCCAGCAGCTTAAGGACAGGGGGGACCTACGAGCAGTACTTC
CASSLRTGGTYEQYF